What follows is one T cell receptor (beta chain) and its context. Its cognate antigen has yet to be identified. No clone much larger than this one lies a single base away; base qualities are absent. TCR alpha and beta CDR3 regions were amplified with the iRepertoire nested amplicon-rescue multiplex PCR (arm-PCR) platform from RNA. One-step reverse transcription and amplification used about 95-400 ng of tissue mRNA or PBMC total RNA as input. Following bead purification, Illumina adapters were added through a secondary multiplex PCR, and the libraries were then gel-purified between 200 and 400 bp. The libraries contained internal 6-nucleotide barcodes that were used for demultiplexing. Libraries were sequenced on an Illumina MiSeq with 2x220 or 2x250 nucleotide paired-end reads. For the original study's pipeline: Paired reads were merged with FLASH 1.2.11 and aligned to the GRCh37 human genome with BWA-MEM before extracting TRA and TRB reads. V and J assignment used an IMGT-derived reference of cassette sequences and CDR3 motifs that included pseudogenes. Reads were translated in three frames, and productive CDR3s were defined as those with a C...FGXG motif and no stop codons. A clonotype was defined as a unique combination of a V-J cassette pair and a CDR3 amino acid sequence. Hamming distance filtering was applied to reads, with thresholds set by the sequence error rate of each sample in mapped regions. Through fastp at Q25 and MiXCR, TCRdb rebuilt clones from the public reads, retaining in-frame beta chains. Rows matching on CDR3 protein sequence are summarized as one entry with the most common DNA and genes. Clone size and V and J calls follow TCRdb, not the original study. Within this sample are about 110,000 distinct CDR3 sequences, with 20% to 30% of them counted one time only. The top ten clones comprise 35% of the sample.

The sample is drawn from a study of glioma-infiltrating T cells (dated by TCRdb to the mid-2010s). Looking at the study overall: The study sequenced TCR alpha- and beta-chain repertoires from glioma tissue, from non-neoplastic brain tissue and from matched peripheral blood mononuclear cells. To gauge divergence between tissue and blood T-cell populations, every tissue-infiltrating repertoire was compared against the peripheral blood repertoire from the same patient. Three low-grade glioma patients, 7 or 8 primary glioblastoma patients and three non-glioma patients contributing non-neoplastic brain tissue were included in the paired cohort.

Overall study results and their limits: Group comparisons were based on small numbers of patients: three non-neoplastic, three low-grade glioma and roughly eight glioblastoma patients. Very few CDR3 sequences were shared between tissue and blood, attributed to high CDR3 diversity and limited sampling. VJ-independent divergence between tissue and blood was below expectation in non-neoplastic patients but above expectation in all gliomas, especially low-grade gliomas.

CDR1 and CDR2 were assigned from the germline V gene as MNHEY and SVGAGI. V gives up 6 bases and J gives up 6 bases, and the segment between their germline ends measures 19 bases. Reading from cysteine to phenylalanine, the CDR3 counts 15 amino acids. The sequence is cut down to CDR3 DNA, 45 bases in frame from base 1. The source of this sequence is a human donor with low-grade glioma or glioblastoma, undergoing nonglioma brain surgery, or in good health (not recorded which). The rearrangement joined TRBV6-5 to TRBJ2-3; 6 matching bases give a weak D call of TRBD2. The material sequenced was glioma tissue, nonneoplastic brain tissue, or PBMCs (not recorded which). The CDR3 region has the sequence CASSPRGGAYDTQYF. The DNA sequence is TGTGCCAGCAGCCCCCGCGGAGGGGCGTATGATACGCAGTATTTT.